This T cell receptor beta chain stems from a study of cytomegalovirus exposure and HLA in healthy donors. Study results and caveats: Apparent HLA restriction characterized most CMV-associated TCR beta chains in a later analysis.

Looked up from germline, CDR1 is MDHEN and CDR2 is SYDVKM. V was pared by 2 bases and J by 7 bases, with 14 bases between. The CDR3 is 14 amino acids. 60 Vbeta and 13 Jbeta primers were used in PCR. Profiling relied on immunoSEQ multiplex PCR, and the TCRdb table lists in-frame clones only, not all of them. The table shows about 130,000 clones, with 80% occurring only once. As concerns this clone: No antigen is known for it.

Although they were nominally healthy when sampled, donors likely had unrecorded immune exposures. Specimen: PBMCs. The V call is TRBV28, the J call TRBJ1-2; possible D gene TRBD1, 6 bases. The TCR sequence derives from a man aged 35 to 55 in good health and CMV-seronegative. This CDR3 reads CASSLPDSRGGYTF. In nucleotides, the CDR3 is TGTGCCAGCAGTTTACCGGACAGTCGAGGTGGCTACACCTTC.